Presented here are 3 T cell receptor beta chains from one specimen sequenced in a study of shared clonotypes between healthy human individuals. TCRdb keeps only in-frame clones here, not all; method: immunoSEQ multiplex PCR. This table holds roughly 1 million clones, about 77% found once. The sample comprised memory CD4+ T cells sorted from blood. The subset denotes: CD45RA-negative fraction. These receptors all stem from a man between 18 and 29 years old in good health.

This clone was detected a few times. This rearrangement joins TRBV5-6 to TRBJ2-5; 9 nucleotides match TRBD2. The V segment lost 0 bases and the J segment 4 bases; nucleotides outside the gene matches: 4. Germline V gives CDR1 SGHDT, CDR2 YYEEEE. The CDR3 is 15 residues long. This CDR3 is CASSLGGRGGETQYF. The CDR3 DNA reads TGTGCCAGCAGCTTGGGCGGGAGGGGAGGAGAGACCCAGTACTTC.

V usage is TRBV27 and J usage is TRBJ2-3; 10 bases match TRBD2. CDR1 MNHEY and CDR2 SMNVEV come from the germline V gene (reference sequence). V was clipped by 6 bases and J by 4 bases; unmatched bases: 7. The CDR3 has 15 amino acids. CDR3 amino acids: CASRTIAGGADTQYF. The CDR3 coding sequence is TGTGCCAGCAGAACAATAGCGGGAGGCGCAGATACGCAGTATTTT.

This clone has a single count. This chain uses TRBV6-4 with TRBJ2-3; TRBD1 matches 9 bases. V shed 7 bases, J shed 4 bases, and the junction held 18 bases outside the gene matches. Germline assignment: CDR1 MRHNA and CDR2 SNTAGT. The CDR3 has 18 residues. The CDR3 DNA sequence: TGTGCCAGCACTACCTCCGGGACAGGGCCTCCAATGGCAGATACGCAGTATTTT. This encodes CASTTSGTGPPMADTQYF.